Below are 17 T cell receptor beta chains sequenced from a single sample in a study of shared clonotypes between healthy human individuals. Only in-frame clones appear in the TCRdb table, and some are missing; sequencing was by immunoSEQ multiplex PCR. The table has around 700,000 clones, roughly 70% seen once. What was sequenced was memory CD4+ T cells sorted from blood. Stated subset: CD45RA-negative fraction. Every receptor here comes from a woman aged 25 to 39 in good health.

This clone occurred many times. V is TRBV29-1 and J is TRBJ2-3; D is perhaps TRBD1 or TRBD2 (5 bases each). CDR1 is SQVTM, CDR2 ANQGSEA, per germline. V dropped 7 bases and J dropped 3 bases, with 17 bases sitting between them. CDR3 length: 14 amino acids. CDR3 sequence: CSANRQSGTDTQYF. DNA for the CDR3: TGCAGCGCTAACCGACAGAGCGGAACAGATACGCAGTATTTT.

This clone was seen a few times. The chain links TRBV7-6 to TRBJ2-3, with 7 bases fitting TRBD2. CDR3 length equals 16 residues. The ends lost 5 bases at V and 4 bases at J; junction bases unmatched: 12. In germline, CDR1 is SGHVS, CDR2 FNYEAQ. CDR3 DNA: TGTGCCAGCAGCCCTCAACCCAGCGGGGCGGCAGATACGCAGTATTTT. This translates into CASSPQPSGAADTQYF. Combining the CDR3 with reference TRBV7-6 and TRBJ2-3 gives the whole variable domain GAGVSQSPRYKVTKRGQDVALRCDPISGHVSLYWYRQALGQGPEFLTYFNYEAQQDKSGLPNDRFSAERPEGSISTLTIQRTEQRDSAMYRCASSPQPSGAADTQYFGPGTRLTVL.

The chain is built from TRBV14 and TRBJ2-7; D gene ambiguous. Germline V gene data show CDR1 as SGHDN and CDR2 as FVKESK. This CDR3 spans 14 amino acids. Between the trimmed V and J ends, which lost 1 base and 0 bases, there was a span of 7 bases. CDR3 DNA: TGTGCCAGCAGCCAAGTTCCGAGCTCCTACGAGCAGTACTTC. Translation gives CASSQVPSSYEQYF.

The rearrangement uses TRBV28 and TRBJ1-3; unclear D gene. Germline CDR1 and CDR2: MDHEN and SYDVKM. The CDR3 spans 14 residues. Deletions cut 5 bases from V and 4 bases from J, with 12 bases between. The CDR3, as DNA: TGTGCCAGCAGTACCGAGCAGCAGGGAAACACCATATATTTT. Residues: CASSTEQQGNTIYF.

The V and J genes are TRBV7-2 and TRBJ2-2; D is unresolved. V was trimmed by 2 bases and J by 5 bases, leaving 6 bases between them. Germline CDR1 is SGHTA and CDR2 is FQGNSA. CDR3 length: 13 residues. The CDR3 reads CASSLPATGELFF. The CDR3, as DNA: TGTGCCAGCAGCTTACCGGCGACCGGGGAGCTGTTTTTT.

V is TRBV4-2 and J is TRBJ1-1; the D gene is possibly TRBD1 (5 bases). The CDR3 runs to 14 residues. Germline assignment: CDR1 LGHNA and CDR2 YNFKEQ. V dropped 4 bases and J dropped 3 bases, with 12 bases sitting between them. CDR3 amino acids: CASSLPGRDTEAFF. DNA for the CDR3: TGTGCCAGCAGCCTACCAGGGCGGGACACTGAAGCTTTCTTT.

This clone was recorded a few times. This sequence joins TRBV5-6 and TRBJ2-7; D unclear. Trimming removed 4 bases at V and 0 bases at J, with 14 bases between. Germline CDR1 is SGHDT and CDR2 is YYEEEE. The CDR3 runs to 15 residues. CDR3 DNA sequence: TGTGCCAGCAGCCAGACTTCCAGGAGCTCCTACGAGCAGTACTTC. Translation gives CASSQTSRSSYEQYF.

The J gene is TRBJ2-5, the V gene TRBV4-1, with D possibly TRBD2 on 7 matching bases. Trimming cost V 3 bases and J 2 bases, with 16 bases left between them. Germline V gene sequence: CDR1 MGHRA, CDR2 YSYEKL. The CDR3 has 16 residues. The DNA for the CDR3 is TGCGCCAGCAGCCATGCCGGGGGCGGGAGACAAGAGACCCAGTACTTC. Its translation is CASSHAGGGRQETQYF.

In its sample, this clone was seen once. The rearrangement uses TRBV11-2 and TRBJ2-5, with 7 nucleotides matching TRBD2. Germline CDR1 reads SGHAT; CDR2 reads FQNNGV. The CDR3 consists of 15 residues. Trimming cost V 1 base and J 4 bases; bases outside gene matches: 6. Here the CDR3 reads CASSLVAGEGETQYF. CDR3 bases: TGTGCCAGCAGCTTAGTGGCGGGAGAGGGAGAGACCCAGTACTTC.

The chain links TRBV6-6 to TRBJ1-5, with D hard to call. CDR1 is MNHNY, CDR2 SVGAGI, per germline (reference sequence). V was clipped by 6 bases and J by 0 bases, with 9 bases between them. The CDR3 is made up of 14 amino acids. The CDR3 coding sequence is TGTGCCAGCAGCTTAAGACATAGCAATCAGCCCCAGCATTTT. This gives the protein CASSLRHSNQPQHF.

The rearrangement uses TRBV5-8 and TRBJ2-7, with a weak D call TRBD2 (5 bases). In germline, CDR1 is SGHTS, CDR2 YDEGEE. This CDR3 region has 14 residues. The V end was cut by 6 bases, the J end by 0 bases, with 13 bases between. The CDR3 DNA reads TGTGCCAGCACCCTGCCCGGGGACTCCTACGAGCAGTACTTC. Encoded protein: CASTLPGDSYEQYF.

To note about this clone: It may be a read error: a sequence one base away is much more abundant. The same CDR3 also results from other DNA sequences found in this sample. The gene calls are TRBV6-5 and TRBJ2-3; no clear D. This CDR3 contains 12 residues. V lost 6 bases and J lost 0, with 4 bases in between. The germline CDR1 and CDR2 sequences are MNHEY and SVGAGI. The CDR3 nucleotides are TGTGCCAGCAGCCTGAGCACAGATACGCAGTATTTT. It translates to CASSLSTDTQYF.

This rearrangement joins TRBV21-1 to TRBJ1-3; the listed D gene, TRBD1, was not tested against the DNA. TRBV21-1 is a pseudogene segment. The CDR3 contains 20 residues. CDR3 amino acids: CASSSQGTGLTGVSGNTIYF. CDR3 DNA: TGTGCCAGCAGCTCCCAGGGGACAGGCTTAACCGGGGTCTCTGGAAACACCATATATTTT.

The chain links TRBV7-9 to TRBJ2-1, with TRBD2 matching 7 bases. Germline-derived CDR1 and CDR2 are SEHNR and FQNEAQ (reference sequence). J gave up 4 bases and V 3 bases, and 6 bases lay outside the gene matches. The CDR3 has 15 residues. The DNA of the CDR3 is TGTGCCAGCAGCTTCAACGGGAGGAGGTACAATGAGCAGTTCTTC. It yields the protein CASSFNGRRYNEQFF.

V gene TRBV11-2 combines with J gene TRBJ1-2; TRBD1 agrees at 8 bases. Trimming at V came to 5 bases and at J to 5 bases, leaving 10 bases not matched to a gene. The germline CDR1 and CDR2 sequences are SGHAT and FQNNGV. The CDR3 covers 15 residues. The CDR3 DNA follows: TGTGCCAGCAGCGGGACAGGACGCGGGTCTTATGGCTACACCTTC. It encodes CASSGTGRGSYGYTF.

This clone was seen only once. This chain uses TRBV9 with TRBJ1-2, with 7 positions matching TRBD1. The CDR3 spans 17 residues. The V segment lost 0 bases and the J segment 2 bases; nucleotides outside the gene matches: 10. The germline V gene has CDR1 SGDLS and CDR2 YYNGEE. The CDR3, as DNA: TGTGCCAGCAGCGTAGAAGACGGGACAGCCGTCAACTATGGCTACACCTTC. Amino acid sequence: CASSVEDGTAVNYGYTF.

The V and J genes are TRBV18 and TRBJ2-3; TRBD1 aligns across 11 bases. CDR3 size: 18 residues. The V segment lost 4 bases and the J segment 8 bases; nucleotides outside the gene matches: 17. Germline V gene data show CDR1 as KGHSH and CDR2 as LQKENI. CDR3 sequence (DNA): TGTGCCAGCTCACAGTTAAGGGACAGGGGGACCCTTACTGTTACGCAGTATTTT. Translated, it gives CASSQLRDRGTLTVTQYF. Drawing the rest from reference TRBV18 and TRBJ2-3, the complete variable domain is NAGVMQNPRHLVRRRGQEARLRCSPMKGHSHVYWYRQLPEEGLKFMVYLQKENIIDESGMPKERFSAEFPKEGPSILRIQQVVRGDSAAYFCASSQLRDRGTLTVTQYFGPGTRLTVL.